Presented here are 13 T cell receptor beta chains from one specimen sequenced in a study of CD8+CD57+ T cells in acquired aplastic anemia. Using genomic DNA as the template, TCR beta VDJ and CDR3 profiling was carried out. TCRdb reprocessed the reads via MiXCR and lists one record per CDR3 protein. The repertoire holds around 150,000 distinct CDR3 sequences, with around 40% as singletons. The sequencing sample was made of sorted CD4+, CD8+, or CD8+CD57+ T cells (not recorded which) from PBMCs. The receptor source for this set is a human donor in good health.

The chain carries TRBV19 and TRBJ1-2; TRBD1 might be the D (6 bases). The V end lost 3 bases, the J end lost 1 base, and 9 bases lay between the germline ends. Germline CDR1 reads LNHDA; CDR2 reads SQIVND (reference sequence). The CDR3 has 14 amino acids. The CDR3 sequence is CASSISDSNYGYTF. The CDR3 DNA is TGTGCCAGTAGTATTTCGGACAGTAACTATGGCTACACCTTC.

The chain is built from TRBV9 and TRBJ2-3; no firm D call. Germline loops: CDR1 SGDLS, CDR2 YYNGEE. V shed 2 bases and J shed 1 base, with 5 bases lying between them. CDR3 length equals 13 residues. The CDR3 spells CASSVTRTDTQYF. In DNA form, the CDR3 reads TGTGCCAGCAGCGTGACTCGCACAGATACGCAGTATTTT.

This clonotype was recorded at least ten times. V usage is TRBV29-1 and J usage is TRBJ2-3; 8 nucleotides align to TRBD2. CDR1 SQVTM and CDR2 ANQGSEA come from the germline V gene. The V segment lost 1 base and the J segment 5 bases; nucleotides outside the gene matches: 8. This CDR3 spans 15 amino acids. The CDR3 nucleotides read TGCAGCGTTGAAGCCGCCGGACGGGAGGGAGATACGCAGTATTTT. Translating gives CSVEAAGREGDTQYF.

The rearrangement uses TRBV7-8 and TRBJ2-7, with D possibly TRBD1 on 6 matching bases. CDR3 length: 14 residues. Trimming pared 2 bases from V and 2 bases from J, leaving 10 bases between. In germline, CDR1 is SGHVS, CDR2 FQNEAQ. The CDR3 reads CASSLNRATYEQYF. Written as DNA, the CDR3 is TGTGCCAGCAGCTTAAACAGGGCGACCTACGAGCAGTACTTC.

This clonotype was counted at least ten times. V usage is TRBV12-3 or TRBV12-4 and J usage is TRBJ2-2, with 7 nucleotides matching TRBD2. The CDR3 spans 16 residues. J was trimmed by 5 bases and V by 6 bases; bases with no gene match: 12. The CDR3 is CASSPPGLVGTGELFF. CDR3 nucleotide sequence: TGTGCCAGCAGCCCGCCAGGACTAGTAGGGACCGGGGAGCTGTTTTTT.

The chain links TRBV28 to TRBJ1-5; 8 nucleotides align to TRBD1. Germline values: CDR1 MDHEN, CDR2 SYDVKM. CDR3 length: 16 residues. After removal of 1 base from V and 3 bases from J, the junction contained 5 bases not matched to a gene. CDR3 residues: CASSLSGTGTNQPQHF. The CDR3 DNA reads TGTGCCAGCAGTTTATCCGGGACAGGTACCAATCAGCCCCAGCATTTT.

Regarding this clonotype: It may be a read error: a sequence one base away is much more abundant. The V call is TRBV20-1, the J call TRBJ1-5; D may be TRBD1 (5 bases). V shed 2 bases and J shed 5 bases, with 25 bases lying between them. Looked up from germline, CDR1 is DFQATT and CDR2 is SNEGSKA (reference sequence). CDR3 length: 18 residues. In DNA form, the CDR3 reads TGCAGTGCTAGACATATGATGGGGCCGGGGGTTGTAGATCAGCCCCAGCATTTT. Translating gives CSARHMMGPGVVDQPQHF.

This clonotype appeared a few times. CDR3 DNA sequence: TGCGCCAGCAGTGAGTTGGGGGGCTCCACAGATACGCAGTATTTT. Encoded protein: CASSELGGSTDTQYF. The rearrangement uses TRBV10-1 and TRBJ2-3, with D perhaps TRBD1 or TRBD2 (6 bases each). The CDR3 spans 15 residues. The V end lost 1 base, the J end lost 2 bases, and 10 bases lay between the germline ends. Germline CDR1 WNHNN, CDR2 SYGVQD (reference sequence).

The CDR3 nucleotides are TGTGCCAGCAGTTGGAAGGCCGAGAATGAAAAACTGTTTTTT. Residues: CASSWKAENEKLFF. The gene calls are TRBV6-5 and TRBJ1-4; D remains unclear. The germline CDR1 and CDR2 sequences are MNHEY and SVGAGI. The CDR3 contains 14 residues. Trimming removed 4 bases at V and 5 bases at J, with 11 bases between.

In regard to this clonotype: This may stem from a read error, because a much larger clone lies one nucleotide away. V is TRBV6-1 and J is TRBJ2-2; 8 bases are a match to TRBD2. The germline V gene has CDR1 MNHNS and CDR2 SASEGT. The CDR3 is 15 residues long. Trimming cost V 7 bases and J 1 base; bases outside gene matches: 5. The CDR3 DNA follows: TGTGCCAGCACCGGCGGGGGGCAGAACACCGGGGAGCTGTTTTTT. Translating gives CASTGGGQNTGELFF.

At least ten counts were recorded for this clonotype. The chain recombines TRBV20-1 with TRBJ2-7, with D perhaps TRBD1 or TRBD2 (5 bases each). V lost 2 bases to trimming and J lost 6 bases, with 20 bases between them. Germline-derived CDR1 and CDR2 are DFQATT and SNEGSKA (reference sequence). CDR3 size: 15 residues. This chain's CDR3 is CSARRSMGVTTEQYF. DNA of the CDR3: TGCAGTGCTAGACGGTCCATGGGGGTAACGACCGAGCAGTACTTC.

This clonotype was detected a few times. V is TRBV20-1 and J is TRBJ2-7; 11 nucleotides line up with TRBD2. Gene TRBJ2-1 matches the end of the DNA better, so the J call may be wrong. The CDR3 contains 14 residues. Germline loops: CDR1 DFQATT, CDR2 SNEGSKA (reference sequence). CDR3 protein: CSARASGGYNEQFF. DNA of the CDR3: TGCAGTGCTAGAGCTAGCGGGGGGTACAATGAGCAGTTCTTC.

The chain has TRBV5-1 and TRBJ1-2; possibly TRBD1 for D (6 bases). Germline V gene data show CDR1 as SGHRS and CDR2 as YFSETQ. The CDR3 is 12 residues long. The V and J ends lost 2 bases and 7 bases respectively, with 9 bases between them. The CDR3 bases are TGCGCCAGCAGCTTCGAGGGGGGTGGCTACACCTTC. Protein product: CASSFEGGGYTF.